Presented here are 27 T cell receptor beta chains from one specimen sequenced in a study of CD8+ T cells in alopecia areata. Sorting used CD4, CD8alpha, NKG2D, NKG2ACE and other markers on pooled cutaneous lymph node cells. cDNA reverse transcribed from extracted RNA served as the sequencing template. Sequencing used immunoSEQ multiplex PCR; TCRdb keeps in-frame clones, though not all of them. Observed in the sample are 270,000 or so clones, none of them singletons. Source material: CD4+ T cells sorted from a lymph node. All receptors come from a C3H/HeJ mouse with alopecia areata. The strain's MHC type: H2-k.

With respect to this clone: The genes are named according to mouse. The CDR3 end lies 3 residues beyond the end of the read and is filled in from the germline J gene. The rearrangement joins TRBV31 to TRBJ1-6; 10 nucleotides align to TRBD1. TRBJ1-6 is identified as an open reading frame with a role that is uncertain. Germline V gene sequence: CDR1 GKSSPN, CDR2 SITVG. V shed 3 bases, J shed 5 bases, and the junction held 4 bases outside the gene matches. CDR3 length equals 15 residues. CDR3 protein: CAWSRGTGDNSPLYF. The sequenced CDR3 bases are TGTGCCTGGAGCCGCGGGACAGGGGATAATTCGCCC.

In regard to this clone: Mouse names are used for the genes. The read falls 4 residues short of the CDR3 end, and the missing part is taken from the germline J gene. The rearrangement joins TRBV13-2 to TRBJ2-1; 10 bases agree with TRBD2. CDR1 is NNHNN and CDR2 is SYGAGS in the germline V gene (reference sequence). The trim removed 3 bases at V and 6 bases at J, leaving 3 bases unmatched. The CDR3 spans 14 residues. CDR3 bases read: TGTGCCAGCGGTGCCGACTGGGGGGCTGCT. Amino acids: CASGADWGAA. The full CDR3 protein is CASGADWGAAEQFF.

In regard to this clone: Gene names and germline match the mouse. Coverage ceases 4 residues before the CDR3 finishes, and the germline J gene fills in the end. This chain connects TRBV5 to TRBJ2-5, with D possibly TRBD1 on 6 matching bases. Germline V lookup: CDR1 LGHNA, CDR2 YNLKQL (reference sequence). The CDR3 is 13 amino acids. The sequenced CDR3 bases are TGTGCCAGCAGCCAACCACAGGGAGAC. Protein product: CASSQPQGD. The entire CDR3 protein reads CASSQPQGDTQYF.

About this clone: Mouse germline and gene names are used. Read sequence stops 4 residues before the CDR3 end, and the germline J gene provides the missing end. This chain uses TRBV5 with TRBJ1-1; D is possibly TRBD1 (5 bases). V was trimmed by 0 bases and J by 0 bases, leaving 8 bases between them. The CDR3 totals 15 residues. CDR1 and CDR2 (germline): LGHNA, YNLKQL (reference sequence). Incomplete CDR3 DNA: TGTGCCAGCAGCCAAGATAGGGGTTCAAACACA. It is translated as CASSQDRGSNT. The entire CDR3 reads CASSQDRGSNTEVFF.

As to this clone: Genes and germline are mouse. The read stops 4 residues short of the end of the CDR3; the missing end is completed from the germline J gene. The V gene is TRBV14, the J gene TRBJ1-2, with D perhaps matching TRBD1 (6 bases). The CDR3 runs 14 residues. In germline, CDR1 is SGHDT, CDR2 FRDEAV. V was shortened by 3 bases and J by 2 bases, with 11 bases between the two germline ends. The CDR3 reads CASSSGTFNSDYTF. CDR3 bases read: TGTGCCAGCAGTTCCGGGACATTCAACTCC.

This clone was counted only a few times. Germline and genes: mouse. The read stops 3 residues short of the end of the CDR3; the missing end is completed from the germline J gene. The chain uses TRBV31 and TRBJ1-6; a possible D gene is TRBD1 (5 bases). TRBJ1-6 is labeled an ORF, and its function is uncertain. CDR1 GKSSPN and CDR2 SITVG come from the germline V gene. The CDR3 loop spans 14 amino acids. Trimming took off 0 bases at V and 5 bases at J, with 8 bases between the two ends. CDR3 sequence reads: CAWSLRGDNSPLYF. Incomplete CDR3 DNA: TGTGCCTGGAGTCTTCGAGGGGATAATTCGCCC.

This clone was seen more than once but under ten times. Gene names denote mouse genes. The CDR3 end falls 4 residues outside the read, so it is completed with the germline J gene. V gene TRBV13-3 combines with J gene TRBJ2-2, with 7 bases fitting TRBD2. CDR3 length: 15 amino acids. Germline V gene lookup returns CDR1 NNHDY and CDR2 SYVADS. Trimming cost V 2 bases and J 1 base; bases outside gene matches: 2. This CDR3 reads CASSDLGVNTGQLYF. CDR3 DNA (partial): TGTGCCAGCAGTGACCTGGGGGTAAACACCGGG.

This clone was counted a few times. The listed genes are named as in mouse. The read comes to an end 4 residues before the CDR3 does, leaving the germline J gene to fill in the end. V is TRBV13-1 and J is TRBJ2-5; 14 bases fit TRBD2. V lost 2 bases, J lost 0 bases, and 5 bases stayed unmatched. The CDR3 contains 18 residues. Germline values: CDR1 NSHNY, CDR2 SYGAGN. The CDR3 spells CASSEPGLGGRNQDTQYF. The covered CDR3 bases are TGTGCCAGCAGTGAACCGGGACTGGGGGGGCGCAACCAAGAC.

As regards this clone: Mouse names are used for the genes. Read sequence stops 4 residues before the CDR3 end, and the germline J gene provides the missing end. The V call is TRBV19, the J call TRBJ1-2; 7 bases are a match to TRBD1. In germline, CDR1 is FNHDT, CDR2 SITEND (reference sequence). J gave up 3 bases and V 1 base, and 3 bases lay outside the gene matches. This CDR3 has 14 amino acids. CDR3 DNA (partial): TGTGCCAGCAGTATAAAAGGGGGCGACTCC. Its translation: CASSIKGGDS. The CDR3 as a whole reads CASSIKGGDSDYTF.

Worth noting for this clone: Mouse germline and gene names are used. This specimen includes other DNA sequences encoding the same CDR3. The CDR3 sequence is CTCSAEGNSPLYF. CDR3 DNA, as far as it was read: TGCACCTGCAGTGCAGAAGGGAATTCGCCC. The chain recombines TRBV1 with TRBJ1-6; D uncertain. The sequenced fragment ends 3 residues before the CDR3 boundary, so the rest is inferred from the germline J gene. TRBJ1-6 is marked as an open reading frame, function uncertain. Between the trimmed V and J ends, which lost 0 bases and 7 bases, there was a span of 4 bases. The CDR3 sequence is 13 residues long. CDR1 NSQYPW and CDR2 LRSPGD come from the germline V gene (reference sequence).

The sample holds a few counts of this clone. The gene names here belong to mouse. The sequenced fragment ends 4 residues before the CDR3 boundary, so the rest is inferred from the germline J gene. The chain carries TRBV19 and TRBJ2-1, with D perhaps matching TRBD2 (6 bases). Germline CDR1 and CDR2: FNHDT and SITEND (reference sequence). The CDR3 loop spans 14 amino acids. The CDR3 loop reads CASSQLGERAEQFF. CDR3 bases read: TGTGCCAGCAGTCAACTGGGTGAGAGGGCT.

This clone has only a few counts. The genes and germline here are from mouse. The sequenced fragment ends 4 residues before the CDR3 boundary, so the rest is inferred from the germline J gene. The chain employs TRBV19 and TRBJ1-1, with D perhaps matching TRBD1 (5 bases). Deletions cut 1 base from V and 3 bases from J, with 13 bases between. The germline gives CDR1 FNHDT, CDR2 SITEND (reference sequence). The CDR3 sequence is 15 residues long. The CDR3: CASSITPGPDTEVFF. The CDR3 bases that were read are TGTGCCAGCAGTATAACCCCAGGGCCCGACACA.

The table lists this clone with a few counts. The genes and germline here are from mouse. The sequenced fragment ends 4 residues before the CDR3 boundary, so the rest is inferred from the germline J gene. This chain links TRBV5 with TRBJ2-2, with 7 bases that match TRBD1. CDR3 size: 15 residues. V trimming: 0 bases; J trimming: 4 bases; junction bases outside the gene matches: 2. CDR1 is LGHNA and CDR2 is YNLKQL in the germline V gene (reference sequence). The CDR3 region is CASSQDTGVTGQLYF. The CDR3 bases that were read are TGTGCCAGCAGCCAAGATACAGGGGTCACCGGG.

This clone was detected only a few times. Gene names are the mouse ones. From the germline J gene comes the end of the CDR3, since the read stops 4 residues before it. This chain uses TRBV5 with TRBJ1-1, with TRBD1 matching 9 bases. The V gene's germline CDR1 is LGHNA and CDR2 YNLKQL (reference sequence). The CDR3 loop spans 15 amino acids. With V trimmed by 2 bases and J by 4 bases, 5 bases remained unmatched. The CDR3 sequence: CASSQPTGGATEVFF. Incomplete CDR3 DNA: TGTGCCAGCAGCCAACCTACAGGGGGCGCCACA.

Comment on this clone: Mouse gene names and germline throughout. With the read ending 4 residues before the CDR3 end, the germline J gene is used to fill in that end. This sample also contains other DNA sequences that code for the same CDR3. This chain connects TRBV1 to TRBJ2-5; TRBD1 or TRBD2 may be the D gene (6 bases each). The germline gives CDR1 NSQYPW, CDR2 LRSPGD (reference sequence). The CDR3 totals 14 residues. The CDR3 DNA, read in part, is TGCACCTGCAGTGCAGGGGGGCGCGAAGAC. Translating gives CTCSAGGRED. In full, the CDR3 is CTCSAGGREDTQYF.

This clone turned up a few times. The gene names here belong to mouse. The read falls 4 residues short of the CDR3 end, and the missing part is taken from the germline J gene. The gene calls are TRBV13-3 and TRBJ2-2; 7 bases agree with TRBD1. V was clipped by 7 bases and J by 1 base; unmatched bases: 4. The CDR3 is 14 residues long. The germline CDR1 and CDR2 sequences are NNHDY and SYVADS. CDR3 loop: CASRDSLNTGQLYF. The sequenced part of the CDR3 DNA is TGTGCCAGCCGGGACAGCCTAAACACCGGG.

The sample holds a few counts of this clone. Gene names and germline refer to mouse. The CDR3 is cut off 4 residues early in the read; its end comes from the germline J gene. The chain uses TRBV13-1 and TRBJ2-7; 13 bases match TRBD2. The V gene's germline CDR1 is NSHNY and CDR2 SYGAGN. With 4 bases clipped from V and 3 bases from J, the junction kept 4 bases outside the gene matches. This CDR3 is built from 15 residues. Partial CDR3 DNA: TGTGCCAGCAGTAACGGGGACTGGGGGGGCTAT. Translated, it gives CASSNGDWGGY. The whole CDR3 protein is CASSNGDWGGYEQYF.

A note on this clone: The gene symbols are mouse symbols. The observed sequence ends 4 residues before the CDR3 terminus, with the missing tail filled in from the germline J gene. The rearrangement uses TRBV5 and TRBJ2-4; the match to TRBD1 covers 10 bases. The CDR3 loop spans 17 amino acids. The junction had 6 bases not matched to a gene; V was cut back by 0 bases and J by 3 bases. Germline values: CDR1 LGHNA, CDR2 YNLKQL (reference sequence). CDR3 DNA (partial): TGTGCCAGCAGCCAAGATGGGACAGGGGAGAGCCAAAAC. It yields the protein CASSQDGTGESQN. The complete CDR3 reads CASSQDGTGESQNTLYF.

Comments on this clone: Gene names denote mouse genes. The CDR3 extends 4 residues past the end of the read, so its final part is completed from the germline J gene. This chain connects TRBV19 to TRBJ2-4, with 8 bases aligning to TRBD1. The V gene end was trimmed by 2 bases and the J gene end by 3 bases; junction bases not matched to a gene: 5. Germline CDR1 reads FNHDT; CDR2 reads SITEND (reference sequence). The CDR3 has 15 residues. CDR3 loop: CASSIPDRGQNTLYF. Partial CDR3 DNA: TGTGCCAGCAGTATCCCTGACAGGGGCCAAAAC.

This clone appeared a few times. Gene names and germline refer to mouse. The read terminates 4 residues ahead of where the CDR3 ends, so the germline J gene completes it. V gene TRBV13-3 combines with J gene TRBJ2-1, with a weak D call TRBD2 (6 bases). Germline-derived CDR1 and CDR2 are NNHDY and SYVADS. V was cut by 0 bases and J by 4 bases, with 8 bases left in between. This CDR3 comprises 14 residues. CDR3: CASSDGLGYAEQFF. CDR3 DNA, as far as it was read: TGTGCCAGCAGTGATGGCCTGGGGTATGCT.

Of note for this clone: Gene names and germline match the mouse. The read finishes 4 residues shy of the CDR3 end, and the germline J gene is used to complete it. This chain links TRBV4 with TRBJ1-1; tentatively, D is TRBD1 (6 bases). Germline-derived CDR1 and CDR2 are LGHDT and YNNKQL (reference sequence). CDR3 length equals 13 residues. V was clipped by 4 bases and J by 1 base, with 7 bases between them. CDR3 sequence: CASSSRGNTEVFF. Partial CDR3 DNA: TGTGCCAGCAGCTCCAGGGGAAACACA.

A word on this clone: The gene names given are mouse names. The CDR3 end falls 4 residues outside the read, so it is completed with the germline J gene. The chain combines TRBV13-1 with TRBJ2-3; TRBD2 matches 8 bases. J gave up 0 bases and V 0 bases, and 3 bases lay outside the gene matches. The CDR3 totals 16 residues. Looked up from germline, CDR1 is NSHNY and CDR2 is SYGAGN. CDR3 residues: CASSDVWGVSAETLYF. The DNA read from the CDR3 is TGTGCCAGCAGTGATGTCTGGGGGGTTAGTGCAGAA.

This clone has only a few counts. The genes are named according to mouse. The CDR3 DNA, read in part, is TGTGCCAGCAGCCTGGGGGGCAATAACTATGCT. Translation gives CASSLGGNNYA. The entire CDR3 sequence reads CASSLGGNNYAEQFF. The V and J genes are TRBV5 and TRBJ2-1; TRBD2 might be the D (7 bases). The read ends 4 residues shy of where the CDR3 ends; the end is completed using the germline J gene. V lost 4 bases and J 0 bases, leaving 10 bases between the germline ends. Germline CDR1 is LGHNA and CDR2 is YNLKQL (reference sequence). The CDR3 has 15 residues.

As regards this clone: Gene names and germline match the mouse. Here the CDR3 reads CASSEGFSDYTF. The DNA read from the CDR3 is TGTGCCAGCAGTGAGGGGTTCTCC. The chain is built from TRBV19 and TRBJ1-2; D may be TRBD1 (5 bases). Read coverage stops 4 residues before the CDR3 terminus; the germline J gene supplies the remainder. This CDR3 spans 12 amino acids. The V and J ends lost 4 bases and 4 bases respectively, with 8 bases between them. Germline lookup yields CDR1 FNHDT and CDR2 SITEND (reference sequence).

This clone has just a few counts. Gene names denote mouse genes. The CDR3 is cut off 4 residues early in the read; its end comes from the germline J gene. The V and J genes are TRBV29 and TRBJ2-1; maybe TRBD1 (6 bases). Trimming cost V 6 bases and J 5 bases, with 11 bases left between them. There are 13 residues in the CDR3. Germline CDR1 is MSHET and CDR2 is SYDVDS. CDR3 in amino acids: CASRPGQNAEQFF. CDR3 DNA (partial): TGTGCTAGCAGACCGGGACAAAATGCT. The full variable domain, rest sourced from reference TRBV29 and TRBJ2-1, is DMKVTQMPRYLIKRMGENVLLECGQDMSHETMYWYRQDPGLGLQLIYISYDVDSNSEGDIPKGYRVSRKKREHFSLILDSAKTNQTSVYFCASRPGQNAEQFFGPGTRLTVL.

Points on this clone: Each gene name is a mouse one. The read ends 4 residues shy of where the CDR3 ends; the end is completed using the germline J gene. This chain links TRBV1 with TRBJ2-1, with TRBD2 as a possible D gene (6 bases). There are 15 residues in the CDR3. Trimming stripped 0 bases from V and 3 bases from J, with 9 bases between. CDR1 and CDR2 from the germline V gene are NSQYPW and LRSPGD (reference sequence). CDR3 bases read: TGCACCTGCAGTGCAGAGTCTGGGGTCTATGCT. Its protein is CTCSAESGVYA. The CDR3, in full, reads CTCSAESGVYAEQFF.

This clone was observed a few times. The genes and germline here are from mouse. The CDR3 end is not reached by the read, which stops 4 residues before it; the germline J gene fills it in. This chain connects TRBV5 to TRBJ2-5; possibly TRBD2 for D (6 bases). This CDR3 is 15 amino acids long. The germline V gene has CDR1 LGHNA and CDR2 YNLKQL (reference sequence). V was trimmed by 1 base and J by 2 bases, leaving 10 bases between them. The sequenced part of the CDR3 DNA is TGTGCCAGCAGCCAAGTGGGGGAGAGCCAAGAC. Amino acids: CASSQVGESQD. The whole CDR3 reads CASSQVGESQDTQYF.